Listed below are T cell receptor beta chains from one sample, sequenced in a study of blood T cell repertoires in COVID-19. Repertoires were generated with immunoSEQ multiplex PCR, while TCRdb's copy carries only in-frame clones and drops some. The table shows 61,000 or so clones, with roughly 84% occurring only once. The specimen was peripheral blood. The origin of the receptors is a woman between 70 and 85 years old with acute or convalescent COVID-19. CDR3s leave out the opening cysteine and the closing phenylalanine or tryptophan. Rows may omit the clone size; those that give it use once, few, many or a size class.

clone size	V gene	J gene	CDR3 protein
.	TRBV12-3/TRBV12-4	TRBJ2-7	ASSTGLLYEQY
.	TRBV3-1/TRBV3-2	TRBJ1-1	ASSHFPGQGVYTEAF
.	TRBV11-2	TRBJ1-1	ASSLDGGGHSEAF
.	TRBV5-5	TRBJ1-6	ASSKPGGGNNSPLH
.	TRBV27	TRBJ1-5	ASKREFYSNQPQH
.	TRBV6-1	TRBJ1-2	ASSDARGENYGYT
.	TRBV6-6	TRBJ2-7	ASSYRGGAYEQY
once	TRBV6-2/TRBV6-3	TRBJ2-7	ASSYEPSGGFEQY
.	TRBV27	TRBJ2-1	ASTALAGGHEQF
once	TRBV28	TRBJ1-4	ASSTAAATNEKLF
.	TRBV3-1/TRBV3-2	TRBJ1-2	ASSHRGVDGYT
.	TRBV5-5	TRBJ2-3	ASSSTQGAGTDTQY
.	TRBV6-5	TRBJ1-6	ASRGSGISPLH
few	TRBV7-9	TRBJ2-1	ASSLGGQYNEQF
.	TRBV4-1	TRBJ1-6	ASSQEGQYNSPLH
.	TRBV4-2	TRBJ2-5	VSSPQLAGGPGETQY
once	TRBV19	TRBJ1-1	ASRTANTEAF
.	TRBV6-5	TRBJ2-5	ASSYRPTRLEETQY
.	TRBV9	TRBJ2-5	ASSVRGGELETQY
.	TRBV5-6	TRBJ2-7	ASSGGTGAIYEQY
.	TRBV2	TRBJ2-7	ASTLIRGNEQY
.	TRBV19	TRBJ1-5	ASTMTPSNQPQH
.	TRBV11-3	TRBJ1-2	ASSVDSSGYT
.	TRBV6-5	TRBJ1-3	ASSNAGSGNTIY
.	TRBV2	TRBJ1-2	ASSFRDSYGYT
.	TRBV9	TRBJ1-2	ASSNSRTGTGDSYGYT
.	TRBV7-3	TRBJ1-1	ASSLTGTNEAF
.	TRBV4-1	TRBJ2-1	ASSQILGRGDYNEQF
.	TRBV19	TRBJ2-3	ASSGGGRADTQY
.	TRBV6-1	TRBJ2-7	ASSESGQASVQQY
medium-sized	TRBV6-2/TRBV6-3	TRBJ1-1	ASSTWRGDTEAF
.	TRBV11-2	TRBJ2-5	ASSKGETQY
once	TRBV6-2/TRBV6-3	TRBJ1-5	ASRPQRQGMGQPQH
.	TRBV3-1/TRBV3-2	TRBJ1-1	ASSPTSGGTEAF
.	TRBV9	TRBJ2-1	ASSPGLAGSVEQF
.	TRBV19	TRBJ1-4	ASTGGGRSEKLF
.	TRBV2	TRBJ2-4	ASSGTQNIQY
few	TRBV3-1/TRBV3-2	TRBJ1-4	ASSQGDRDEKLF
once	TRBV5-5	TRBJ2-5	ASSAGKETQY
.	TRBV7-3	TRBJ1-1	ASSTRQNTEAF
.	TRBV19	TRBJ1-1	ASREPREVNTEAF
.	TRBV5-1	TRBJ2-3	ASSPTLAGGTDTQY
.	TRBV2	TRBJ2-3	ASTGGGPRTDTQY
.	TRBV28	TRBJ1-2	ASSPPGQRIFYGYT
.	TRBV28	TRBJ2-5	ASSSRSGQETQY
.	TRBV28	TRBJ1-5	ASSTWMGAGNQPQH
.	TRBV7-9	TRBJ1-1	ASSRGQTNTEAF
.	TRBV3-1/TRBV3-2	TRBJ2-2	ASSQGPSGGANTGELF